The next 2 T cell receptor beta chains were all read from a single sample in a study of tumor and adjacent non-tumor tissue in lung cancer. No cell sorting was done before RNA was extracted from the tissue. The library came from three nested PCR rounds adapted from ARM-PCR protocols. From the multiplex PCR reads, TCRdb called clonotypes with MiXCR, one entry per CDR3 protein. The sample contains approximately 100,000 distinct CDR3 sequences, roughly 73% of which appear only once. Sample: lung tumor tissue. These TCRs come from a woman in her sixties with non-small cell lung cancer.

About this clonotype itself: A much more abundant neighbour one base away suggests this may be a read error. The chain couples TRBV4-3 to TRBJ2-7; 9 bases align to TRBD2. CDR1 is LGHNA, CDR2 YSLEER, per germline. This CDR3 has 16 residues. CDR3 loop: CASSQVVSGRFYEQCF. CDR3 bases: TGCGCCAGCAGCCAAGTGGTTAGCGGGAGATTCTACGAGCAGTGCTTC.

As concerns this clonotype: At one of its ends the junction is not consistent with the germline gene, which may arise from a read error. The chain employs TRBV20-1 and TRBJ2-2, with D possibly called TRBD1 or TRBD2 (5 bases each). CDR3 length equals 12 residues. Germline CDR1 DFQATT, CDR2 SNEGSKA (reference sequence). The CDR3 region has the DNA TGCAGTGCTAATGGAGAGACCAGGGAGTTGTTTTTT. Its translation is CSANGETRELFF.